This TCR beta chain was recorded in a study of blood T cell repertoires in COVID-19. The authors' processing: Counts of nucleated cells, estimated from reference gene primer amplification, were obtained. Generated by immunoSEQ multiplex PCR, the TCRdb table keeps only in-frame clones and is missing some. V and J calls and clone size are given by that table; D and trimming were obtained from the DNA. The sample lists 30,000 to 40,000 clones, 90% to 95% occurring once. Germline CDR1 is SGHAT and CDR2 is FQDESV (reference sequence). CDR3 size: 13 residues. After removal of 4 bases from V and 8 bases from J, the junction contained 7 bases not matched to a gene.

This clonotype was sampled from a man aged 45-65 years with active COVID-19. The V call is TRBV11-1, the J call TRBJ1-1; 7 nucleotides align to TRBD1. The specimen sequenced was peripheral blood. The CDR3 DNA reads TGTGCCAGCAGCTATTACAGGGGAGGAGAAGCTTTCTTT. Translated, it gives CASSYYRGGEAFF.